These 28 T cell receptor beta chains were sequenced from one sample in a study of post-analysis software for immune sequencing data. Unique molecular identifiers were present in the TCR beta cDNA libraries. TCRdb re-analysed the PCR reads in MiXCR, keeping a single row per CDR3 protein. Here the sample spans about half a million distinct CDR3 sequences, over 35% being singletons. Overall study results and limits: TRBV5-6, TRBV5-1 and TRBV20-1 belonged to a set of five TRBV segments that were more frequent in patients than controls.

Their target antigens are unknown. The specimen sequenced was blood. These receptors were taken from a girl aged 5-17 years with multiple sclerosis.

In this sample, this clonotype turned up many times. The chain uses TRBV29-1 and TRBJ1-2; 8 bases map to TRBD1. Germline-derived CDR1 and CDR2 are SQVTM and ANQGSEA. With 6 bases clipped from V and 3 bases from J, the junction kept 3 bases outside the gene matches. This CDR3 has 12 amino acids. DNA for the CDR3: TGCAGCGTGTTGACAGGGGACTATGGCTACACCTTC. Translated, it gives CSVLTGDYGYTF.

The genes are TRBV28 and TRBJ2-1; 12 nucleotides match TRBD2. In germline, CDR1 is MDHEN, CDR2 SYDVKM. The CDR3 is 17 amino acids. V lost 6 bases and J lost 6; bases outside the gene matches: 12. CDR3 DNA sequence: TGTGCCAGCAGCCGGATCCGGGCTAGCGGGAGGGTCAATGAGCAGTTCTTC. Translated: CASSRIRASGRVNEQFF.

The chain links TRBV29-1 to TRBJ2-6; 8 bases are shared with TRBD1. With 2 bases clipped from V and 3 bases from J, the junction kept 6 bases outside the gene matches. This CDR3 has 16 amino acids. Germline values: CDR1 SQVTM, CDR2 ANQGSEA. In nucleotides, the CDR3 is TGCAGCGTTGAAACCAGGGGGCTATATGGGGCCAACGTCCTGACTTTC. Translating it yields CSVETRGLYGANVLTF.

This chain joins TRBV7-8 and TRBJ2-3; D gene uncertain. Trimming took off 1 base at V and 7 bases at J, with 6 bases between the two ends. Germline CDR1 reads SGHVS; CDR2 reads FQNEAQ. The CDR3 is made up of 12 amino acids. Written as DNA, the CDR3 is TGTGCCAGCAGCTTAGAATCGCATACGCAGTATTTT. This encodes CASSLESHTQYF.

CDR3 protein: CASSLGRDVSGANVLTF. For the CDR3, the DNA is TGCGCCAGCAGCTTGGGCAGGGACGTTTCTGGGGCCAACGTCCTGACTTTC. The chain is built from TRBV5-1 and TRBJ2-6; tentatively, D is TRBD1 or TRBD2 (5 bases each). Trimming stripped 0 bases from V and 1 base from J, with 11 bases between. The CDR3 sequence is 17 residues long. The germline V gene encodes CDR1 SGHRS and CDR2 YFSETQ.

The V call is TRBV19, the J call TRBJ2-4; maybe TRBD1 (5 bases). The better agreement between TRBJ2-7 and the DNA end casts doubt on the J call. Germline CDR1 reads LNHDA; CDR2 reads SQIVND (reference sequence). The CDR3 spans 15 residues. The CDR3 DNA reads TGTGCCAGTAGCCCCCTGCAGACAGTTTCCTACGAGCAGTACTTC. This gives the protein CASSPLQTVSYEQYF.

The CDR3 DNA reads TGCAGTGCTAGAGACGGGGGGACCGATTACAATGAGCAGTTCTTC. Amino acid sequence: CSARDGGTDYNEQFF. V usage is TRBV20-1 and J usage is TRBJ2-1, with 7 bases identical to TRBD2. Germline CDR1 reads DFQATT; CDR2 reads SNEGSKA (reference sequence). This CDR3 is 15 amino acids long. V was clipped by 0 bases and J by 4 bases; unmatched bases: 6.

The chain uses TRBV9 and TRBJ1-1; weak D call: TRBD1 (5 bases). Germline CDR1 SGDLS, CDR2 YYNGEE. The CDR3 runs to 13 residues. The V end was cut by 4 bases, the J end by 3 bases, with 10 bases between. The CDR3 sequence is CASSTSGDTEAFF. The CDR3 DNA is TGTGCCAGCAGCACCTCGGGGGACACTGAAGCTTTCTTT.

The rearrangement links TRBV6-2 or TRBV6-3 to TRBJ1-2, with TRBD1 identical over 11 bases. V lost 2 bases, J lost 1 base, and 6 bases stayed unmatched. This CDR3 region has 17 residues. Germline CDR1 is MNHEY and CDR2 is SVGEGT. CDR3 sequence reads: CASSYIGQGASNYGYTF. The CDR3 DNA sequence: TGTGCCAGCAGTTACATTGGACAGGGGGCAAGTAACTATGGCTACACCTTC.

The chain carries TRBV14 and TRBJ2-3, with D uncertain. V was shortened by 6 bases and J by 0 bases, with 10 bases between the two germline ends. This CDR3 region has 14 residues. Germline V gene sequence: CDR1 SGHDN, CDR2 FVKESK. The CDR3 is CASSRQRSTDTQYF. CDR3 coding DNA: TGTGCCAGCAGTCGGCAGAGGAGCACAGATACGCAGTATTTT. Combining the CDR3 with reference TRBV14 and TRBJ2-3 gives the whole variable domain EAGVTQFPSHSVIEKGQTVTLRCDPISGHDNLYWYRRVMGKEIKFLLHFVKESKQDESGMPNNRFLAERTGGTYSTLKVQPAELEDSGVYFCASSRQRSTDTQYFGPGTRLTVL.

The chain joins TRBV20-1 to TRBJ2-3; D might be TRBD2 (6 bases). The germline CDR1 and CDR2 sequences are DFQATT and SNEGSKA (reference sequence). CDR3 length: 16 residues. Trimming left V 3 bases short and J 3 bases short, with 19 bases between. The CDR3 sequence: CSARDGAGWATDTQYF. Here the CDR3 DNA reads TGCAGTGCTAGGGATGGTGCGGGATGGGCGACAGATACGCAGTATTTT.

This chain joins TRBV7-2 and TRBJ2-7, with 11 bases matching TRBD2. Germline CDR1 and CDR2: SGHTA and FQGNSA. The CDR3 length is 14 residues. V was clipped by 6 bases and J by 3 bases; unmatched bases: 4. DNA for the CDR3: TGTGCCAGCAGTGAGACTAGCGGGATCTACGAGCAGTACTTC. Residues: CASSETSGIYEQYF.

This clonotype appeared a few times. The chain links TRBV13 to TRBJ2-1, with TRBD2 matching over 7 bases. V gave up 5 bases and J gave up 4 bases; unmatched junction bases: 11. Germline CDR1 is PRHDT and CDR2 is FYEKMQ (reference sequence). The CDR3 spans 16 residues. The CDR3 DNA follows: TGTGCCAGCAGCCCCTCCGGACTAGAAAAATACAATGAGCAGTTCTTC. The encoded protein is CASSPSGLEKYNEQFF.

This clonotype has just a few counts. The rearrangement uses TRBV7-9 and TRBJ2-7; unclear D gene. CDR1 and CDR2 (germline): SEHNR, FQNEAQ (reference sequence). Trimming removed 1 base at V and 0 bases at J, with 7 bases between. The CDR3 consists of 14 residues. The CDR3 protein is CASSLEQDSYEQYF. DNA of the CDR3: TGTGCCAGCAGCTTAGAGCAGGACTCCTACGAGCAGTACTTC. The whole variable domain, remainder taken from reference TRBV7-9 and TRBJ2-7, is DTGVSQNPRHKITKRGQNVTFRCDPISEHNRLYWYRQTLGQGPEFLTYFQNEAQLEKSRLLSDRFSAERPKGSFSTLEIQRTEQGDSAMYLCASSLEQDSYEQYFGPGTRLTVT.

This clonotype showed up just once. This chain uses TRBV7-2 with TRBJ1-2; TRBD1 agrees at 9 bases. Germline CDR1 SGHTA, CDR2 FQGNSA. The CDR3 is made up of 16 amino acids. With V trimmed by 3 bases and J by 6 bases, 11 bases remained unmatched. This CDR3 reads CASSFVGQGKGDGYTF. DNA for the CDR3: TGTGCCAGCAGCTTTGTGGGACAGGGTAAAGGCGATGGCTACACCTTC.

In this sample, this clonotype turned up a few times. CDR3 bases: TGTGCCAGCAGCTTAGAGGCGCTTCAGCAGTACTTC. Its protein is CASSLEALQQYF. V is TRBV11-2 and J is TRBJ2-7; the D is unclear. Trimming took off 0 bases at V and 8 bases at J, with 8 bases between the two ends. Germline V gives CDR1 SGHAT, CDR2 FQNNGV. CDR3 length: 12 amino acids.

The CDR3 coding sequence is TGTGCCAGCAGTTTATCGGTCTACGAGCAGTACTTC. It codes for CASSLSVYEQYF. The chain is built from TRBV12-3 or TRBV12-4 and TRBJ2-7; D remains unclear. Trimming took off 2 bases at V and 3 bases at J, with 5 bases between the two ends. This CDR3 comprises 12 residues.

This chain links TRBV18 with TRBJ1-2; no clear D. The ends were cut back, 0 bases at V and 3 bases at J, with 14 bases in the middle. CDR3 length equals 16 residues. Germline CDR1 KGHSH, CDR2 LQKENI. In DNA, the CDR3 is TGTGCCAGCTCACCACCGGGGATCCAGCCGGACTATGGCTACACCTTC. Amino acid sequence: CASSPPGIQPDYGYTF.

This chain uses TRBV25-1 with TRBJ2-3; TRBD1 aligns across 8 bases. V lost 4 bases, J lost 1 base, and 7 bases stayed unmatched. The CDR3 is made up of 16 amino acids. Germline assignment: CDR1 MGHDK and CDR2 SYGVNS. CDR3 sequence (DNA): TGTGCCAGCAGTGGATACATGGGACAGGGCACAGATACGCAGTATTTT. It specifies CASSGYMGQGTDTQYF.

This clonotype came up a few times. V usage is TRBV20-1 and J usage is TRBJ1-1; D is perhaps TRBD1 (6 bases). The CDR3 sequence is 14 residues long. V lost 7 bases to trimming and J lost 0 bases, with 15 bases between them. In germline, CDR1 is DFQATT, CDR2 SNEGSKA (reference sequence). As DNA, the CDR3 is TGCAGTGAGTCGGGACAACTGATGAACACTGAAGCTTTCTTT. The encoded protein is CSESGQLMNTEAFF.

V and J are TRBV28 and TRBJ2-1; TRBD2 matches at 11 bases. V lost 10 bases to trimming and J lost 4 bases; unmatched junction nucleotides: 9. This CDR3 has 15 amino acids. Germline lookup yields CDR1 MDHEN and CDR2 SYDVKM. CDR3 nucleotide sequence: TGTGCCACTACCCGGACTAGCGGGCAATACAATGAGCAGTTCTTC. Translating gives CATTRTSGQYNEQFF.

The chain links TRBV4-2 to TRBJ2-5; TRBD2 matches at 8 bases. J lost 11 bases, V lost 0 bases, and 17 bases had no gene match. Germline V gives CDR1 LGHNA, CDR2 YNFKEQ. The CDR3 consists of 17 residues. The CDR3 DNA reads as TGTGCCAGCAGCCAAGAATCGAGCGGGAGCGCTAACAATGAGCAGTACTTC. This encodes CASSQESSGSANNEQYF.

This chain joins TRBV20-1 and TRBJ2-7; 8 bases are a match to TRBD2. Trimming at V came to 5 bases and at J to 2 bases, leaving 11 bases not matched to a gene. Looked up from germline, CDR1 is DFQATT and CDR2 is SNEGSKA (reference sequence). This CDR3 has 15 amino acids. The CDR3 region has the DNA TGCAGTGCTGGATACGGTGGGACTAGTCCCTACGAGCAGTACTTC. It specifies CSAGYGGTSPYEQYF.

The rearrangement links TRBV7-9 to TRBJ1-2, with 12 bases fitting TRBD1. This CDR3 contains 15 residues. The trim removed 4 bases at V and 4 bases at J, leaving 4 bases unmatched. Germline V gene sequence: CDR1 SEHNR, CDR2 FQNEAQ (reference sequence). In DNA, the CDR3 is TGTGCCAGCAGCTCCGGGACAGGGGGCGTCTATGGCTACACCTTC. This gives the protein CASSSGTGGVYGYTF.

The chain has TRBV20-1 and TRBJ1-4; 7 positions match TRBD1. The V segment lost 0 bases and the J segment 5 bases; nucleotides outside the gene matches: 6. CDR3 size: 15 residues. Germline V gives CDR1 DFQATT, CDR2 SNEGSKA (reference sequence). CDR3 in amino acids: CSARDFGTVNEKLFF. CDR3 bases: TGCAGTGCTAGAGATTTCGGGACAGTGAATGAAAAACTGTTTTTT.

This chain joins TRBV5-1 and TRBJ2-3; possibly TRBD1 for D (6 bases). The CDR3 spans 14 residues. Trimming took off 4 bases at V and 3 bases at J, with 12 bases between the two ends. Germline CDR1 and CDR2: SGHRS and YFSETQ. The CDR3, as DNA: TGCGCCAGCAGCGCGTTGACAGGTACAGATACGCAGTATTTT. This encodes CASSALTGTDTQYF.

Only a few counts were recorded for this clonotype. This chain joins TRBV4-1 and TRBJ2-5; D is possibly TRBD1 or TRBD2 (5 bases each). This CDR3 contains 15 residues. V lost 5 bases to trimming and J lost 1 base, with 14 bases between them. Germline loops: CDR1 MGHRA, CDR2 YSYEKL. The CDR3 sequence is CASSYRRGTQETQYF. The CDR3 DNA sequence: TGCGCCAGCAGCTACAGGAGAGGGACCCAAGAGACCCAGTACTTC.

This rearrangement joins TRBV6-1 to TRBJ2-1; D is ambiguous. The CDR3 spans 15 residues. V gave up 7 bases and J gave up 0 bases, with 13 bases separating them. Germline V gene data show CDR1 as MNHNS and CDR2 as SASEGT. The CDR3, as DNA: TGTGCCAGCAATTTTAGAGGCTCCTCCTACAATGAGCAGTTCTTC. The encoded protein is CASNFRGSSYNEQFF.